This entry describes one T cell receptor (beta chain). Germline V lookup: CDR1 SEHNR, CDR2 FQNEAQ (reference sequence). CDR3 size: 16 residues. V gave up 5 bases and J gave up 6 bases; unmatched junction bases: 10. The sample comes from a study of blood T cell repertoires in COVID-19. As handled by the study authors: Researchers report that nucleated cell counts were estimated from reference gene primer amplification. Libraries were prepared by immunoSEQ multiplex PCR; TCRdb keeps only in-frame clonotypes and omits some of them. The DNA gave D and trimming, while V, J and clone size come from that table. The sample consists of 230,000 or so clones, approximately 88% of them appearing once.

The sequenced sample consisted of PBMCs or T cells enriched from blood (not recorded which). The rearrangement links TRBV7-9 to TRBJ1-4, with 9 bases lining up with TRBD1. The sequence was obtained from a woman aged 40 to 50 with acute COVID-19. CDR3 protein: CASSPYPGTGYEKLFF. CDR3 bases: TGTGCCAGCAGCCCCTACCCCGGGACAGGGTATGAAAAACTGTTTTTT.